These T cell receptor beta chains were read from a single sample in a study of T cells after yellow fever vaccination. TCRdb passed the 5' RACE reads through MiXCR, listing each CDR3 protein once. This sample has about 310,000 distinct CDR3 sequences, with 3% to 4.5% found just once. Sequencing used PBMCs, obtained on the day of the yellow fever booster vaccination. The source is a young man who received the YFV17D yellow fever vaccine. Each CDR3 is given with its conserved first and last residue. Size is omitted from some rows. Given values are once, few, many or a class for expanded clones.

TRBJ2-3 TRBV20-1 few 13 CSVLAGPTDTQYF
TRBJ1-2 TRBV7-2 few 15 CASSLVGWLSNGYTF
TRBJ2-7 TRBV9 NA 13 CASSVGTGGEQYF
TRBJ2-3 TRBV29-1 NA 13 CSVEGGGTDTQYF
TRBJ2-2 TRBV7-2 many 15 CASSLGVGTTGELFF
TRBJ2-7 TRBV5-1 many 15 CASSISQLLSYEQYF
TRBJ2-5 TRBV4-3 many 17 CASSQTGTLNSRETQYF
TRBJ1-1 TRBV10-3 large 14 CAISESRRFTEAFF
TRBJ2-7 TRBV4-1 few 17 CASATDRPLAGKIEQYF
TRBJ1-2 TRBV5-5 NA 14 CASSSEGFNYGYTF